A single sample is the source of the 18 T cell receptor beta chains below, sequenced in a study of blood T cells in healthy people across ages. Through a sample-barcoded 5' primer and a J-beta primer mix, a second PCR was run for roughly 7 to 12 cycles. Each CDR3 protein is one row after TCRdb ran MiXCR on the 5' RACE reads. The table lists approximately 830,000 distinct CDR3 sequences, 55% to 65% of them singletons. The specimen was blood. The receptor source for this set is a man younger than 40 in good health.

The CDR3 coding sequence is TGTGCCACCAGCAAGGAGGGGACAGCTCTCTCCTACGAGCAGTACTTC. Encoded protein: CATSKEGTALSYEQYF. The chain uses TRBV15 and TRBJ2-7; TRBD1 is a possible D gene (7 bases). The CDR3 covers 16 residues. Germline CDR1 and CDR2: LNHNV and YYDKDF (reference sequence). Deletions cut 4 bases from V and 0 bases from J, with 16 bases between.

The chain has TRBV4-3 and TRBJ1-5; D is perhaps TRBD1 (5 bases). Per the germline V gene, CDR1 is LGHNA and CDR2 is YSLEER. This CDR3 has 14 amino acids. Trimming removed 4 bases from V and 6 bases from J, with 13 bases in between. The CDR3 reads CASSPSPGGQPQHF. In DNA form, the CDR3 reads TGCGCCAGCAGCCCCTCACCTGGGGGTCAGCCCCAGCATTTT.

The chain has TRBV12-3 or TRBV12-4 and TRBJ1-6; 9 nucleotides align to TRBD1. The CDR3 consists of 16 residues. Trimming cost V 7 bases and J 7 bases; bases outside gene matches: 11. CDR3 region: CASTPAGTGRNSPLHF. CDR3 coding DNA: TGTGCCAGCACCCCGGCCGGGACAGGGAGAAATTCACCCCTCCACTTT.

The chain recombines TRBV7-2 with TRBJ1-1; 7 bases are a match to TRBD1. The V gene end was trimmed by 5 bases and the J gene end by 1 base; junction bases not matched to a gene: 4. This CDR3 region has 14 residues. Germline lookup yields CDR1 SGHTA and CDR2 FQGNSA. This chain's CDR3 is CASSQDRRNTEAFF. CDR3 sequence (DNA): TGTGCCAGCAGCCAGGACAGGAGGAACACTGAAGCTTTCTTT. The full variable domain, its missing parts supplied by reference TRBV7-2 and TRBJ1-1, is GAGVSQSPSNKVTEKGKDVELRCDPISGHTALYWYRQSLGQGLEFLIYFQGNSAPDKSGLPSDRFSAERTGGSVSTLTIQRTQQEDSAVYLCASSQDRRNTEAFFGQGTRLTVV.

The gene calls are TRBV4-2 and TRBJ2-1; D is perhaps TRBD2 (7 bases). This CDR3 spans 18 amino acids. The germline gives CDR1 LGHNA, CDR2 YNFKEQ. Trimming took 3 bases from V and 0 from J, leaving 18 bases between them. CDR3 sequence reads: CASSHPGGRTGSYNEQFF. CDR3 nucleotides: TGTGCCAGCAGCCACCCGGGGGGCAGAACCGGCTCCTACAATGAGCAGTTCTTC.

This clonotype turned up a few times. This chain uses TRBV20-1 with TRBJ2-1, with 7 bases matching TRBD2. The ends lost 6 bases at V and 1 base at J; junction bases unmatched: 6. The CDR3 covers 14 residues. Germline V gene data show CDR1 as DFQATT and CDR2 as SNEGSKA (reference sequence). The CDR3 here is CSAPIAGSYNEQFF. The CDR3 DNA reads TGCAGTGCCCCAATAGCGGGTTCCTACAATGAGCAGTTCTTC.

The chain has TRBV10-3 and TRBJ2-4, with 7 bases lining up with TRBD1. CDR3 length: 14 amino acids. Looked up from germline, CDR1 is ENHRY and CDR2 is SYGVKD. Losses at the gene ends were 10 bases for V and 10 bases for J; bases not matched to a gene: 16. CDR3 residues: CATRRQGESWIQYF. CDR3 nucleotide sequence: TGTGCCACCCGGCGGCAGGGGGAGTCATGGATTCAGTACTTC.

This chain uses TRBV15 with TRBJ2-1, with a tentative D call TRBD2 (7 bases). V shed 2 bases and J shed 10 bases, with 12 bases lying between them. Germline loops: CDR1 LNHNV, CDR2 YYDKDF (reference sequence). There are 13 residues in the CDR3. In DNA, the CDR3 is TGTGCCACCAGCAGACCCGGGGGGCACGAGCAGTTCTTC. The encoded protein is CATSRPGGHEQFF.

CDR3 region: CASSLGGIGEQYF. In DNA form, the CDR3 reads TGTGCCAGCAGCTTGGGAGGGATCGGCGAGCAGTACTTC. The chain recombines TRBV7-9 with TRBJ2-7; 7 nucleotides line up with TRBD2. Germline V gene data show CDR1 as SEHNR and CDR2 as FQNEAQ (reference sequence). This CDR3 is built from 13 residues. Trimming took 3 bases from V and 6 from J; bases not matched to a gene: 5.

This rearrangement joins TRBV10-3 to TRBJ2-1; no reliable D call. The better agreement between TRBJ2-7 and the DNA end casts doubt on the J call. CDR1 and CDR2 from the germline V gene are ENHRY and SYGVKD. The CDR3 length is 14 residues. This chain's CDR3 is CAISAEADYNEQYF. In DNA form, the CDR3 reads TGTGCCATCAGCGCTGAGGCAGATTACAATGAGCAGTACTTC.

This chain uses TRBV20-1 with TRBJ2-5, with 9 bases matching TRBD2. With 0 bases clipped from V and 5 bases from J, the junction kept 7 bases outside the gene matches. The CDR3 is 15 amino acids. Germline V gene sequence: CDR1 DFQATT, CDR2 SNEGSKA (reference sequence). The CDR3 bases are TGCAGTGCTAGAGATAGCGGGGGTGCGAAGGAGACCCAGTACTTC. Its translation: CSARDSGGAKETQYF.

This clonotype was detected only a few times. The V and J genes are TRBV29-1 and TRBJ2-6, with D perhaps given as TRBD1 or TRBD2 (5 bases each). This CDR3 region has 13 residues. Trimming cost V 5 bases and J 4 bases, with 9 bases left between them. CDR1 is SQVTM, CDR2 ANQGSEA, per germline. The CDR3 region is CSVPWDGANVLTF. The CDR3 DNA sequence: TGCAGCGTTCCGTGGGACGGGGCCAACGTCCTGACTTTC.

The chain links TRBV7-2 to TRBJ2-7; TRBD2 matches 8 bases. The junction had 19 bases not matched to a gene; V was cut back by 9 bases and J by 6 bases. The CDR3 sequence is 16 residues long. Germline lookup yields CDR1 SGHTA and CDR2 FQGNSA. The CDR3 DNA reads TGTGCCAGTTCATTCCCGGAGCGGGGGTCGAAATTCGAGCAGTACTTC. Encoded protein: CASSFPERGSKFEQYF. The variable domain in full, completed from reference TRBV7-2 and TRBJ2-7, reads GAGVSQSPSNKVTEKGKDVELRCDPISGHTALYWYRQSLGQGLEFLIYFQGNSAPDKSGLPSDRFSAERTGGSVSTLTIQRTQQEDSAVYLCASSFPERGSKFEQYFGPGTRLTVT.

This rearrangement joins TRBV11-1 to TRBJ2-3, with D possibly TRBD2 on 5 matching bases. V shed 7 bases and J shed 6 bases, with 8 bases lying between them. Germline V gene lookup returns CDR1 SGHAT and CDR2 FQDESV (reference sequence). This CDR3 is 11 amino acids long. As DNA, the CDR3 is TGTGCCAGCAAGAGGGTGGATACGCAGTATTTT. It encodes CASKRVDTQYF.

The sample holds a few counts of this clonotype. The genes are TRBV27 and TRBJ1-5, with TRBD1 matching 12 bases. This CDR3 region has 17 residues. Trimming removed 6 bases from V and 2 bases from J; junction bases left unmatched: 8. CDR1 is MNHEY and CDR2 is SMNVEV in the germline V gene (reference sequence). CDR3 DNA sequence: TGTGCCAGCAGAGCCGGGACAGGGGGCTGGCGCAATCAGCCCCAGCATTTT. It codes for CASRAGTGGWRNQPQHF.

In DNA, the CDR3 is TGTGCCAGCAGCTCGACGCGCTCAGGGGAGGCCTCCCAAGAGACCCAGTACTTC. Encoded protein: CASSSTRSGEASQETQYF. The rearrangement joins TRBV7-2 to TRBJ2-7; either TRBD1 or TRBD2 may fit D (6 bases each). The better agreement between TRBJ2-5 and the DNA end casts doubt on the J call. CDR3 length equals 18 residues. Germline V lookup: CDR1 SGHTA, CDR2 FQGNSA.

CDR3 sequence: CATSDLGRTGTGHDEQFF. CDR3 coding DNA: TGTGCCACCAGTGATTTGGGAAGGACCGGGACAGGGCACGATGAGCAGTTCTTC. V is TRBV24-1 and J is TRBJ2-1, with 9 positions matching TRBD1. V shed 0 bases, J shed 8 bases, and the junction held 13 bases outside the gene matches. CDR3 size: 18 residues. The germline CDR1 and CDR2 sequences are KGHDR and SFDVKD.

This chain links TRBV5-1 with TRBJ2-3; 8 bases are a match to TRBD2. The CDR3 consists of 15 residues. The V gene end was trimmed by 1 base and the J gene end by 6 bases; junction bases not matched to a gene: 7. Germline V gene sequence: CDR1 SGHRS, CDR2 YFSETQ. In DNA form, the CDR3 reads TGCGCCAGCAGCTTGAGCGGGGGAGCGTGGGATACGCAGTATTTT. As protein: CASSLSGGAWDTQYF.